The 28 T cell receptor beta chains reported below all come from one sample, sequenced in a study of shared clonotypes between healthy human individuals (dated by TCRdb to the early 2020s). CD8 naive samples were obtained by positive selection for CCR7 among CD45RO-negative cells, yielding a CD45RA+CCR7+ population from which TemRA cells were excluded. Library generation was performed with the immunoSEQ multiplex PCR assay. What TCRdb holds here is the immuneACCESS table cut down to in-frame rearrangements. Part of the clones is not present; checked against another copy, under half of the missing clones reflect an unresolved V gene, and the others are unexplained. This sample comprises 800,000 or so clones, roughly 96% of them detected only once. Roughly 0.23% of the sample is held by the ten biggest clonotypes. The sample taken for sequencing was naive CD8+ T cells sorted from blood. The cell subset or site label on this specimen signifies: CD45RA+CCR7+. The receptors shown here come from a man aged 30 to 39 in good health.

Here the CDR3 DNA reads TGTGCCAGCAGTTTGGGCAGTGCGAGCTATGGCTACACCTTC. Amino acid sequence: CASSLGSASYGYTF. This chain joins TRBV27 and TRBJ1-2; D ambiguous. Germline V gene lookup returns CDR1 MNHEY and CDR2 SMNVEV (reference sequence). Trimming shortened V by 3 bases and J by 4 bases, and 12 bases separated the two germline ends. The CDR3 has 14 residues.

This rearrangement joins TRBV5-6 to TRBJ2-3; perhaps TRBD1 as D (6 bases). Trimming took off 0 bases at V and 3 bases at J, with 14 bases between the two ends. This CDR3 is built from 16 residues. Germline-derived CDR1 and CDR2 are SGHDT and YYEEEE. The CDR3 bases are TGTGCCAGCAGCTTGGTCCAGGGGCGAAATACAGATACGCAGTATTTT. Translating it yields CASSLVQGRNTDTQYF.

A remark on this clone: This CDR3 is also generated by other DNA sequences in the sample. The chain recombines TRBV11-2 with TRBJ2-7, with 8 bases identical to TRBD2. The V gene's germline CDR1 is SGHAT and CDR2 FQNNGV. J lost 3 bases, V lost 1 base, and 5 bases had no gene match. The CDR3 spans 15 residues. The chain's CDR3 is CASSLGGLAGYEQYF. The CDR3 coding sequence is TGTGCCAGCAGCTTAGGAGGGCTAGCGGGCTACGAGCAGTACTTC.

The rearrangement joins TRBV28 to TRBJ2-1; 7 nucleotides match TRBD1. CDR1 is MDHEN and CDR2 is SYDVKM in the germline V gene. The V gene end was trimmed by 5 bases and the J gene end by 7 bases; junction bases not matched to a gene: 11. The CDR3 contains 15 residues. The CDR3: CASSPDRTGPNEQFF. The CDR3 nucleotides are TGTGCCAGCAGTCCGGATAGGACAGGCCCTAATGAGCAGTTCTTC. The variable domain in full, completed from reference TRBV28 and TRBJ2-1, reads DVKVTQSSRYLVKRTGEKVFLECVQDMDHENMFWYRQDPGLGLRLIYFSYDVKMKEKGDIPEGYSVSREKKERFSLILESASTNQTSMYLCASSPDRTGPNEQFFGPGTRLTVL.

The rearrangement joins TRBV18 to TRBJ2-1; TRBD1 aligns across 10 bases. With 2 bases clipped from V and 3 bases from J, the junction kept 1 base outside the gene matches. CDR1 is KGHSH and CDR2 is LQKENI in the germline V gene. This CDR3 contains 15 residues. CDR3 nucleotides: TGTGCCAGCTCACCAGGGACAGGGGTCTACAATGAGCAGTTCTTC. Translation gives CASSPGTGVYNEQFF.

The rearrangement joins TRBV9 to TRBJ2-7; 10 nucleotides line up with TRBD1. With V trimmed by 3 bases and J by 5 bases, 2 bases remained unmatched. The V gene's germline CDR1 is SGDLS and CDR2 YYNGEE. The CDR3 totals 13 residues. CDR3 amino acids: CASSGGTGDEQYF. CDR3 DNA sequence: TGTGCCAGCAGCGGGGGGACAGGGGACGAGCAGTACTTC.

This clone appeared once. The chain employs TRBV25-1 and TRBJ2-7, with D possibly called TRBD1 or TRBD2 (5 bases each). The CDR3 consists of 14 residues. Trimming removed 1 base from V and 5 bases from J, with 12 bases in between. Germline V gene sequence: CDR1 MGHDK, CDR2 SYGVNS. The DNA for the CDR3 is TGTGCCAGCAGTGAATTAAGGGGACGCGACGAGCAGTACTTC. This gives the protein CASSELRGRDEQYF.

The chain joins TRBV7-9 to TRBJ2-7; the match to TRBD1 covers 9 bases. CDR3 length: 13 residues. V gave up 4 bases and J gave up 5 bases; unmatched junction bases: 3. Per germline, CDR1 SEHNR and CDR2 FQNEAQ (reference sequence). The CDR3 here is CASSSRDRDEQYF. The DNA of the CDR3 is TGTGCCAGCAGCTCCCGGGACAGGGACGAGCAGTACTTC.

The J gene is TRBJ1-4, the V gene TRBV4-1, with 8 bases matching TRBD1. The CDR3 consists of 15 residues. Germline lookup yields CDR1 MGHRA and CDR2 YSYEKL. V lost 1 base and J lost 7; bases outside the gene matches: 5. This chain's CDR3 is CASSQVQGVSEKLFF. CDR3 nucleotide sequence: TGCGCCAGCAGCCAAGTACAGGGGGTCTCTGAAAAACTGTTTTTT.

This clone is a singleton in its sample. The chain has TRBV27 and TRBJ2-7; 11 nucleotides line up with TRBD1. Trimming cost V 6 bases and J 5 bases; bases outside gene matches: 27. Germline values: CDR1 MNHEY, CDR2 SMNVEV (reference sequence). The CDR3 covers 21 residues. The CDR3 is CASSWTGGGSGESGALDEQYF. CDR3 DNA sequence: TGTGCCAGCAGCTGGACAGGGGGCGGTAGCGGGGAGAGCGGGGCGCTTGACGAGCAGTACTTC.

The genes are TRBV7-3 and TRBJ2-1, with 11 bases that match TRBD2. Germline V gene data show CDR1 as SGHTA and CDR2 as FQGTGA. The CDR3 sequence is 16 residues long. Losses at the gene ends were 5 bases for V and 4 bases for J; bases not matched to a gene: 7. This CDR3 reads CASSQTGLAEYNEQFF. The CDR3 DNA reads as TGTGCCAGCAGCCAGACGGGACTAGCGGAGTACAATGAGCAGTTCTTC.

The chain recombines TRBV7-9 with TRBJ2-3; D is unclear. V gave up 5 bases and J gave up 0 bases, with 15 bases separating them. The germline gives CDR1 SEHNR, CDR2 FQNEAQ (reference sequence). This CDR3 region has 16 residues. The CDR3 loop reads CASSPKSRTSTDTQYF. The CDR3 region has the DNA TGTGCCAGCAGCCCGAAGAGCAGAACTAGCACAGATACGCAGTATTTT.

The CDR3 nucleotides are TGTGCCAGCAGCTTGGGGGGCCTCTACTCTGGAAACACCATATATTTT. This gives the protein CASSLGGLYSGNTIYF. This chain uses TRBV7-9 with TRBJ1-3, with D possibly being TRBD1 (6 bases). Deletions cut 3 bases from V and 0 bases from J, with 12 bases between. The CDR3 consists of 16 residues. Germline V gene data show CDR1 as SEHNR and CDR2 as FQNEAQ (reference sequence).

The chain uses TRBV4-1 and TRBJ2-2; D not resolved. This CDR3 spans 15 amino acids. Germline CDR1 MGHRA, CDR2 YSYEKL. V lost 8 bases and J lost 2, with 15 bases in between. The CDR3 nucleotides read TGCGCCAGCGGCTATGGGCTCGAAAACACCGGGGAGCTGTTTTTT. Its protein is CASGYGLENTGELFF.

Here the CDR3 reads CSVDFQDVVGTEAFF. The CDR3 coding sequence is TGCAGCGTTGATTTTCAGGATGTTGTTGGCACTGAAGCTTTCTTT. The rearrangement uses TRBV29-1 and TRBJ1-1; D uncertain. This CDR3 is 15 amino acids long. Trimming took 3 bases from V and 4 from J, leaving 18 bases between them. CDR1 is SQVTM and CDR2 is ANQGSEA in the germline V gene.

The chain is built from TRBV10-2 and TRBJ2-1; the D gene is possibly TRBD2 (6 bases). The V gene's germline CDR1 is WSHSY and CDR2 SAAADI. V was shortened by 8 bases and J by 8 bases, with 25 bases between the two germline ends. The CDR3 is made up of 16 amino acids. The CDR3 loop reads CASYGSGRAYVDEQFF. The CDR3 bases are TGCGCCAGCTACGGGTCCGGGAGAGCGTATGTAGATGAGCAGTTCTTC.

The chain employs TRBV5-4 and TRBJ2-7; no firm D call. Trimming took off 4 bases at V and 3 bases at J, with 14 bases between the two ends. Looked up from germline, CDR1 is SGHNT and CDR2 is YYREEE (reference sequence). This CDR3 contains 14 residues. As DNA, the CDR3 is TGTGCCAGCAGCACCGAATTGGGCCTCTACGAGCAGTACTTC. Residues: CASSTELGLYEQYF.

The chain links TRBV29-1 to TRBJ1-3, with a weak D call TRBD1 (5 bases). Germline CDR1 SQVTM, CDR2 ANQGSEA. The CDR3 runs to 15 residues. V shed 7 bases and J shed 3 bases, with 19 bases lying between them. The CDR3 region has the DNA TGCAGCGCCTCTGGATGGGGGGAAGTTGGAAACACCATATATTTT. This translates into CSASGWGEVGNTIYF.

The V gene is TRBV5-1, the J gene TRBJ2-7, with 9 bases matching TRBD2. Germline V gene lookup returns CDR1 SGHRS and CDR2 YFSETQ. The length of the CDR3 is 18 residues. J was trimmed by 5 bases and V by 1 base; bases with no gene match: 16. CDR3 region: CASSLRGILAGSFHEQYF. The CDR3 bases are TGCGCCAGCAGCTTGAGGGGAATTCTAGCGGGAAGTTTCCACGAGCAGTACTTC.

The J gene is TRBJ1-2, the V gene TRBV2; D unresolved. There are 13 residues in the CDR3. Trimming stripped 8 bases from V and 8 bases from J, with 18 bases between. The V gene's germline CDR1 is SNHLY and CDR2 FYNNEI. CDR3 sequence (DNA): TGTGCCAGCGGGAGGAGCCCTTCCAGCGGCTACACCTTC. Translated: CASGRSPSSGYTF.

This chain joins TRBV29-1 and TRBJ2-2; possibly TRBD1 for D (7 bases). Germline V CDR1 and CDR2: SQVTM, ANQGSEA. V was clipped by 2 bases and J by 5 bases, with 9 bases between them. There are 13 residues in the CDR3. The CDR3 reads CSVESGGTGELFF. In DNA, the CDR3 is TGCAGCGTTGAATCAGGGGGGACCGGGGAGCTGTTTTTT.

The CDR3 sequence is CASSYSSGWVKNIQYF. In DNA form, the CDR3 reads TGTGCCAGCAGTTACTCGAGCGGTTGGGTCAAAAACATTCAGTACTTC. V gene TRBV6-5 combines with J gene TRBJ2-4, with a weak D call TRBD2 (5 bases). The CDR3 totals 16 residues. Trimming took off 0 bases at V and 3 bases at J, with 12 bases between the two ends. CDR1 is MNHEY, CDR2 SVGAGI, per germline.

The rearrangement links TRBV5-1 to TRBJ2-7, with D possibly being TRBD1 (6 bases). Trimming stripped 7 bases from V and 0 bases from J, with 29 bases between. CDR3 length: 19 residues. Germline V gene sequence: CDR1 SGHRS, CDR2 YFSETQ. The CDR3 region is CASCKGVLAPTTSSYEQYF. The CDR3 nucleotides read TGCGCCAGCTGTAAGGGGGTTCTAGCTCCTACAACCTCCTCCTACGAGCAGTACTTC.

The rearrangement links TRBV10-3 to TRBJ1-2; the D is unclear. Germline lookup yields CDR1 ENHRY and CDR2 SYGVKD. The CDR3 contains 14 residues. With 3 bases removed from V and 3 bases from J, the gap between germline ends came to 11 bases. In nucleotides, the CDR3 is TGTGCCATCAGTGACGGGGATCTTGACTATGGCTACACCTTC. Its translation is CAISDGDLDYGYTF.

The chain is built from TRBV14 and TRBJ2-5, with TRBD2 matching over 13 bases. Germline V gives CDR1 SGHDN, CDR2 FVKESK. The CDR3 has 15 amino acids. The junction had 2 bases not matched to a gene; V was cut back by 3 bases and J by 4 bases. The CDR3 protein is CASSHRTSGRETQYF. The CDR3 coding sequence is TGTGCCAGCAGCCATAGGACTAGCGGGAGAGAGACCCAGTACTTC. The full variable domain, completed using reference TRBV14 and TRBJ2-5, is EAGVTQFPSHSVIEKGQTVTLRCDPISGHDNLYWYRRVMGKEIKFLLHFVKESKQDESGMPNNRFLAERTGGTYSTLKVQPAELEDSGVYFCASSHRTSGRETQYFGPGTRLLVL.

The chain is built from TRBV9 and TRBJ2-7; perhaps D is TRBD1 or TRBD2 (7 bases each). Germline loops: CDR1 SGDLS, CDR2 YYNGEE. V lost 4 bases, J lost 2 bases, and 16 bases lay in between. This CDR3 comprises 15 residues. CDR3 amino acids: CASSSGGDGTYEQYF. CDR3 DNA: TGTGCCAGCAGCTCAGGGGGGGACGGAACCTACGAGCAGTACTTC.

The V gene is TRBV11-3, the J gene TRBJ2-3; D gene unclear. Germline assignment: CDR1 SGHNT and CDR2 YENEEA. Between the trimmed V and J ends, which lost 5 bases and 0 bases, there was a span of 3 bases. CDR3 length: 12 residues. CDR3 sequence: CASSPSTDTQYF. DNA of the CDR3: TGTGCCAGCAGCCCTAGCACAGATACGCAGTATTTT. The full variable domain, with the rest looked up from reference TRBV11-3 and TRBJ2-3, is EAGVVQSPRYKIIEKKQPVAFWCNPISGHNTLYWYLQNLGQGPELLIRYENEEAVDDSQLPKDRFSAERLKGVDSTLKIQPAELGDSAVYLCASSPSTDTQYFGPGTRLTVL.

V usage is TRBV27 and J usage is TRBJ2-1; no clear D gene. The germline V gene encodes CDR1 MNHEY and CDR2 SMNVEV (reference sequence). V was cut by 6 bases and J by 1 base, with 7 bases left in between. The CDR3 is made up of 13 amino acids. CDR3 DNA: TGTGCCAGCAGGGACGCTTCCTACAATGAGCAGTTCTTC. As protein: CASRDASYNEQFF.